The rows below give T cell receptor beta chains drawn from one sample of a study of CD8+CD57+ T cells in acquired aplastic anemia. MiXCR, applied by TCRdb to the reads, yields one record per CDR3 protein. The sample lists around 200,000 distinct CDR3 sequences, less than 75% seen once, with around three fifths in the top ten. The sample comprised sorted CD4+, CD8+, or CD8+CD57+ T cells (not recorded which) from PBMCs. Source of these receptors: a human donor with aplastic anemia. Both conserved end residues are part of each CDR3. Fields, in order: D gene, clone size, J gene, V gene, CDR3 protein, CDR3 DNA. D genes are given only for firm matches. Rows give clone size only sometimes, using once, few, many, or a class for an expanded clone.

>-|once|TRBJ2-7|TRBV24-1
CATSEGLRDSQYF
TGTGCCACCAGTGAGGGCCTCCGTGACAGCCAGTACTTC
>-|-|TRBJ1-2|TRBV10-2
CASSEAQGNYGYTF
TGCGCCAGCAGTGAAGCGCAAGGGAACTATGGCTACACCTTC
>TRBD1|-|TRBJ2-3|TRBV5-8
CASSGTGSDTQYF
TGTGCCAGCAGCGGGACAGGGTCAGATACGCAGTATTTT
>-|-|TRBJ2-5|TRBV2
CASLLETQYF
TGTGCCAGCCTTTTGGAGACCCAGTACTTC
>-|-|TRBJ2-5|TRBV2
CASRPGFETQYF
TGTGCCAGCAGACCAGGGTTCGAGACCCAGTACTTC
>-|-|TRBJ1-6|TRBV19
CASSINMSNSPLHF
TGTGCCAGTAGTATCAACATGTCTAATTCACCCCTCCACTTT
>TRBD2|-|TRBJ2-1|TRBV20-1
CSARDLRGAINEQFF
TGCAGTGCTAGAGATCTGCGGGGGGCGATCAATGAGCAGTTCTTC
>-|-|TRBJ2-7|TRBV2
CASATEAYEQYF
TGTGCCAGCGCGACAGAGGCCTACGAGCAGTACTTC
>-|-|TRBJ1-3|TRBV20-1
CSARWDTIYF
TGCAGTGCTCGGTGGGACACCATATATTTT
>TRBD2|few|TRBJ2-7|TRBV6-1
CASSESASGSPYEQYF
TGTGCCAGCAGTGAATCGGCAAGCGGGAGTCCGTACGAGCAGTACTTC
>TRBD1|-|TRBJ1-1|TRBV20-1
CSAFPGQGSGAFF
TGCAGTGCTTTCCCGGGACAGGGTAGTGGAGCTTTCTTT
>-|-|TRBJ1-1|TRBV25-1
CASGERTALAFF
TGTGCCAGCGGGGAGAGGACAGCCCTAGCTTTCTTT
>TRBD1|-|TRBJ2-7|TRBV25-1
CASSGHRGFTDEQYF
TGTGCCAGCAGTGGCCACAGGGGGTTCACGGACGAGCAGTACTTC
>-|-|TRBJ2-7|TRBV24-1
CATSDWAGSEQYF
TGTGCCACCAGTGATTGGGCGGGGTCCGAGCAGTACTTC
>-|-|TRBJ1-6|TRBV9
CASSVREVSSPLHF
TGTGCCAGCAGCGTACGGGAAGTTTCCTCACCCCTCCACTTT
>-|-|TRBJ1-2|TRBV10-2
CASSDPTPSNYGYTF
TGCGCCAGCAGTGATCCGACACCTTCTAACTATGGCTACACCTTC
>-|-|TRBJ1-1|TRBV11-3
CASSALPANTEAFF
TGTGCCAGCAGCGCCTTGCCCGCGAACACTGAAGCTTTCTTT
>-|-|TRBJ1-2|TRBV20-1
CSATLPTAGYTF
TGCAGTGCTACCCTCCCGACAGCTGGCTACACCTTC
>-|-|TRBJ1-6|TRBV19
CASSMGRRVRNSPLHF
TGTGCCAGTAGTATGGGGCGCAGGGTAAGGAATTCACCCCTCCACTTT
>-|once|TRBJ2-5|TRBV9
CASSETARKETQYF
TGTGCCAGCAGCGAGACGGCTAGGAAAGAGACCCAGTACTTC
>-|-|TRBJ1-2|TRBV15
CATSRATSPYGYTF
TGTGCCACCAGCAGAGCTACAAGCCCCTATGGCTACACCTTC
>TRBD2|few|TRBJ2-7|TRBV5-4
CASSPGLAVNYEQYF
TGTGCCAGCAGTCCAGGACTAGCGGTCAACTACGAGCAGTACTTC
>-|few|TRBJ2-3|TRBV10-3
CAISEGNTQYF
TGTGCCATCAGTGAGGGAAACACGCAGTATTTT
>-|many|TRBJ1-1|TRBV11-2
CASSPTGREAFF
TGTGCCAGCAGCCCGACGGGACGTGAAGCTTTCTTT
>-|-|TRBJ2-5|TRBV5-6
CASSLWPKETQYF
TGTGCCAGCAGCTTGTGGCCTAAAGAGACCCAGTACTTC
>-|-|TRBJ2-5|TRBV20-1
CSAGFRETQYF
TGCAGTGCGGGCTTCCGAGAGACCCAGTACTTC
>-|-|TRBJ1-4|TRBV20-1
CSASGAETNEKLFF
TGCAGTGCTAGCGGGGCAGAAACTAATGAAAAACTGTTTTTT
>-|-|TRBJ2-7|TRBV20-1
CSARDLRAAYEQYF
TGCAGTGCTAGAGATCTAAGGGCAGCCTACGAGCAGTACTTC
>TRBD2|-|TRBJ2-1|TRBV7-2
CASSTRTSDNEQFF
TGTGCCAGCAGCACACGGACTAGTGACAATGAGCAGTTCTTC
>-|-|TRBJ2-1|TRBV7-2
CASSFGYNEQFF
TGTGCCAGCAGCTTCGGGTACAATGAGCAGTTCTTC
>TRBD1|few|TRBJ1-1|TRBV12-3/TRBV12-4
CASSLGQGAFF
TGTGCCAGCAGTTTAGGACAGGGAGCTTTCTTT
>-|-|TRBJ2-1|TRBV20-1
CSARDGSKVVDEQFF
TGCAGTGCTAGAGATGGTAGTAAGGTGGTCGATGAGCAGTTCTTC
>-|-|TRBJ2-5|TRBV29-1
CSVERETQYF
TGCAGCGTGGAAAGGGAGACCCAGTACTTC
>-|-|TRBJ2-7|TRBV4-1
CASSQDVGGNEQYF
TGCGCCAGCAGCCAAGATGTGGGTGGAAACGAGCAGTACTTC
>TRBD1|many|TRBJ2-4|TRBV6-5
CASSYGQGFKLIQYF
TGTGCCAGCAGTTACGGACAGGGTTTTAAACTCATTCAGTACTTC
>-|many|TRBJ2-5|TRBV5-6
CASSLGLEETQYF
TGTGCCAGCAGCTTGGGACTGGAAGAGACCCAGTACTTC
>TRBD2|-|TRBJ2-3|TRBV10-3
CASSEAAGSYNEQYF
TGTGCCAGCAGTGAAGCAGCGGGGTCCTACAATGAGCAGTATTTT
>-|once|TRBJ1-3|TRBV7-9
CASSLVRSGNTIYF
TGTGCCAGCAGCCTCGTGAGATCTGGAAACACCATATATTTT
>-|once|TRBJ1-6|TRBV7-9
CASSPVLQGSPLHF
TGTGCCAGCAGCCCGGTACTACAGGGTTCACCCCTCCACTTT
>-|-|TRBJ2-1|TRBV7-9
CASSLLVSYNEQFF
TGTGCCAGCAGCTTACTGGTAAGCTACAATGAGCAGTTCTTC
>-|-|TRBJ1-4|TRBV7-8
CASSSSGALEKLFF
TGTGCCAGCAGCTCAAGTGGGGCCCTTGAAAAACTGTTTTTT
>TRBD2|-|TRBJ2-7|TRBV7-9
CASRPGTSGTHYEQYF
TGTGCCAGCAGACCCGGGACTAGCGGGACCCACTACGAGCAGTACTTC
>TRBD2|-|TRBJ2-1|TRBV19
CASRRTSGSTSYNEQFF
TGTGCCAGTAGGAGGACTAGCGGGAGTACATCCTACAATGAGCAGTTCTTC
>-|few|TRBJ2-5|TRBV7-6
CASSPRTEETQYF
TGTGCCAGCAGCCCAAGGACTGAAGAGACCCAGTACTTC
>-|-|TRBJ1-5|TRBV10-3
CAISVEPTNQPQHF
TGTGCCATCAGTGTGGAACCGACAAATCAGCCCCAGCATTTT